This record covers a single T cell receptor beta chain. The CDR3 is 17 amino acids. Germline V CDR1 and CDR2: SGHRS, YFSETQ. V lost 0 bases to trimming and J lost 2 bases, with 12 bases between them. These data come from a study of technical replicates of blood from several donors. Sequencing was performed with immunoSEQ multiplex PCR; in TCRdb, only in-frame clones are kept and a portion is missing. This table holds tens of thousands of clones, about nine tenths found once. The chain couples TRBV5-1 to TRBJ2-6, with a tentative D call TRBD1 (7 bases). Specimen: T cells isolated from PBMCs. This sequence originates from a human donor in good health. The CDR3 sequence is CASSLGQGGTGANVLTF. In DNA form, the CDR3 reads TGCGCCAGCAGCTTGGGACAGGGAGGTACTGGGGCCAACGTCCTGACTTTC.